Listed below are T cell receptor beta chains from one sample, sequenced in a study of shared clonotypes between healthy human individuals. Sequenced by immunoSEQ multiplex PCR; TCRdb stores in-frame clones only, minus some. The table shows roughly 1 million clones, with roughly 75% occurring only once. Sequenced: memory CD4+ T cells sorted from blood. Receptor source: a man between 18 and 35 years old in good health. The CDR3 runs from the conserved cysteine through the conserved F or W. Fields, in order: V gene, D gene, CDR3 protein. A D gene is named only where the DNA matches it firmly.

>TRBV7-9|.
CASRLLGPSNEQFF
>TRBV7-8|.
CASSPGGPEQYF
>TRBV30|.
CAWSEQAQAFF
>TRBV28|.
CASRQAEADPRLSKAFF
>TRBV6-5|TRBD1
CASSYPGTGEQYF
>TRBV5-6|TRBD2
CASSPPWRGGVETQYF
>TRBV18|.
CASSPASGQPSGANVLTF
>TRBV5-1|.
CASSYGDSRGYTF
>TRBV30|.
CAWSRWNEQFF
>TRBV4-3|.
CASSQGGLVDTQYF
>TRBV6-5|.
CASSQDSLVGGYTF
>TRBV5-1|TRBD2
CATSSGGNYNEQFF
>TRBV18|.
CASSPPTLRDEQFF
>TRBV15|TRBD1
CATSRNRDRGYEQYF
>TRBV9|TRBD1
CASSVQGQGNSPLHF
>TRBV5-1|TRBD1
CASRRDDRGTYEQYF
>TRBV9|.
CASSVGVANEAFF
>TRBV14|TRBD1
CASSHPGQGGYEKLFF
>TRBV28|TRBD1
CASITGAGPYEQYF
>TRBV14|TRBD2
CASSPRLAGSYEQYF
>TRBV7-2|.
CASSFGFNYGYTF
>TRBV5-1|.
CASSSVPTDTQYF
>TRBV9|.
CASSRPNNEQFF
>TRBV10-3|TRBD2
CAISESTRRGGPDTQYF
>TRBV6-5|.
CASGDQPQHF
>TRBV9|.
CASSVAGRSHQGTDTQYF
>TRBV19|.
CASTLRGVNTEAFF
>TRBV5-1|.
CASSFGPSQETQYF
>TRBV30|.
CAWSPERLGDTQYF
>TRBV12-5|TRBD2
CASGLATGTRGNEQYF
>TRBV10-3|.
CAISESGAFGNTIYF
>TRBV7-9|.
CASSRADTQYF
>TRBV11-2|.
CASSPWTSRGEQFF
>TRBV19|.
CASSNPTSYNEQFF
>TRBV10-3|.
CAISSGTDTQYF
>TRBV6-5|TRBD1
CASSPGTVRNEQYF
>TRBV6-1|.
CASGDPGASTYEQYF
>TRBV7-2|TRBD2
CASSLVGGEETQYF
>TRBV18|.
CASSQRRDAQETQYF
>TRBV2|.
CASSERFSGANVLTF
>TRBV19|.
CASSISGLPGNTIYF